What follows is one T cell receptor beta chain and its context. Its antigen remains unknown. Via MiXCR, TCRdb re-called the 5' RACE reads, giving one row per CDR3 protein. Of more than 650,000 distinct CDR3 sequences in the sample, over 9.5% are singletons; the top ten hold about 0.49%. This specimen belongs to a study of CD8 T cells in ankylosing spondylitis. Study-level findings and limits: Roughly eight highly homologous variants formed a TCR beta motif that appeared characteristic of ankylosing spondylitis blood.

The CDR3 length is 15 residues. V shed 6 bases, J shed 9 bases, and the junction held 13 bases outside the gene matches. Germline V CDR1 and CDR2: ENHRY, SYGVKD. This TCR came from a male donor with ankylosing spondylitis. This chain uses TRBV10-3 with TRBJ2-5, with TRBD2 matching 10 bases. Sequenced input: blood, either unsorted or a sorted T cell fraction (not recorded which). The CDR3 DNA is TGTGCCATCAGGGACGGACTAGCGGACAGTTGGGCCCAGTACTTC. Amino acid sequence: CAIRDGLADSWAQYF.